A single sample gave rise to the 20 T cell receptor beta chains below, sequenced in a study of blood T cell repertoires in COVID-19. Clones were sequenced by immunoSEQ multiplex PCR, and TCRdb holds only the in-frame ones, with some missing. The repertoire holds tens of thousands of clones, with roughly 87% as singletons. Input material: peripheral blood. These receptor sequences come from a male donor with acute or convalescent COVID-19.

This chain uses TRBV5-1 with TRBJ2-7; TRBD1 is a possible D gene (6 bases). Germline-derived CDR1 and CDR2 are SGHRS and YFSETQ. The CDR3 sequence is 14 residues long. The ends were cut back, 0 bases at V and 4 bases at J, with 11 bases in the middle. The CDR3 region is CASSLGQDLYEQYF. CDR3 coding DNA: TGCGCCAGCAGCTTGGGACAGGATCTTTACGAGCAGTACTTC.

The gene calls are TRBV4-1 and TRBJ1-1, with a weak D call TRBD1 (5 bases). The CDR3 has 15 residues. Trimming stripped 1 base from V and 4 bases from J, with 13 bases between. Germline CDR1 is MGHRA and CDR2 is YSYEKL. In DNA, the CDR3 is TGCGCCAGCAGCCAAGCGTTTGGGGGGAGCACTGAAGCTTTCTTT. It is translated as CASSQAFGGSTEAFF.

CDR3 bases: TGTGCCAGCAGCATCACCGGGACTAGCGGGGGGCAGTCCTACGAGCAGTACTTC. It is translated as CASSITGTSGGQSYEQYF. The chain joins TRBV7-3 to TRBJ2-7; the match to TRBD2 covers 15 bases. V was clipped by 5 bases and J by 1 base; unmatched bases: 9. Germline V gene sequence: CDR1 SGHTA, CDR2 FQGTGA. This CDR3 region has 18 residues.

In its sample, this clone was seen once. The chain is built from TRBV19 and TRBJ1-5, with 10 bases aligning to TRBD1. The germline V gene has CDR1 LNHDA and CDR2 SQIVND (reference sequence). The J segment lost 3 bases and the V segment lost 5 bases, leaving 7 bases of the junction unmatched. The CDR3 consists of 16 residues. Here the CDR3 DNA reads TGTGCCAGTAGTGGAGGACAGGGGGTCCCCAATCAGCCCCAGCATTTT. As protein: CASSGGQGVPNQPQHF.

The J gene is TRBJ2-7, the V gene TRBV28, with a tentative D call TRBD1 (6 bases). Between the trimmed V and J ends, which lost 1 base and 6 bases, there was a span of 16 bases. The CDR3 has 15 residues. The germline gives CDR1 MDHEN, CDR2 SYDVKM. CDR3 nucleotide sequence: TGTGCCAGCAGTTTATCCCTTCCCGGGACAACCGAGCAGTACTTC. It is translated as CASSLSLPGTTEQYF.

This CDR3 reads CAISPGQGVYEQYF. CDR3 DNA sequence: TGTGCCATCAGCCCGGGACAGGGGGTATACGAGCAGTACTTC. The chain couples TRBV10-3 to TRBJ2-7, with 11 nucleotides matching TRBD1. Trimming at V came to 6 bases and at J to 4 bases, leaving 5 bases not matched to a gene. The CDR3 loop spans 14 amino acids. Germline loops: CDR1 ENHRY, CDR2 SYGVKD.

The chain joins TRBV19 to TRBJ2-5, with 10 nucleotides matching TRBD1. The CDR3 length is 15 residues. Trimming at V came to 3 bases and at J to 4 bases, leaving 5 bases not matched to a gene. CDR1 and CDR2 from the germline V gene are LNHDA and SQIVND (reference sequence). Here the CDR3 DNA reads TGTGCCAGTAGTATTGAATGGACAGGGGGAGAGACCCAGTACTTC. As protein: CASSIEWTGGETQYF.

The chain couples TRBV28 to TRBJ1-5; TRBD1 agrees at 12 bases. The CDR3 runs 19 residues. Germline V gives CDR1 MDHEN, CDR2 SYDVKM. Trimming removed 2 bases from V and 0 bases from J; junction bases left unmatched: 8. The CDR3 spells CASSLAGTGGYYSNQPQHF. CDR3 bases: TGTGCCAGCAGTTTAGCCGGGACAGGGGGCTATTATAGCAATCAGCCCCAGCATTTT.

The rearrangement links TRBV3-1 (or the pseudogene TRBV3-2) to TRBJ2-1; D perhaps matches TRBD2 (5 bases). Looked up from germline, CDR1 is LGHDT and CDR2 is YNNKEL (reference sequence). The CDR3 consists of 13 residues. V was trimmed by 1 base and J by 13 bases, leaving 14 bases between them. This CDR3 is CASSQGDVGVQFF. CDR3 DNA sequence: TGTGCCAGCAGCCAAGGGGATGTCGGGGTACAGTTCTTC.

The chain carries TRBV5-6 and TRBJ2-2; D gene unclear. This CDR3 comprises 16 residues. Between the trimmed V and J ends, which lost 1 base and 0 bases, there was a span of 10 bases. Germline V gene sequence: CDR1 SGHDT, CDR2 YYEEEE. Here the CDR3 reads CASSLFGDSNTGELFF. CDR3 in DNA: TGTGCCAGCAGCTTGTTCGGTGACTCGAACACCGGGGAGCTGTTTTTT. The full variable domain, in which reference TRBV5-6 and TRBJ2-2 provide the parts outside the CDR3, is DAGVTQSPTHLIKTRGQQVTLRCSPKSGHDTVSWYQQALGQGPQFIFQYYEEEERQRGNFPDRFSGHQFPNYSSELNVNALLLGDSALYLCASSLFGDSNTGELFFGEGSRLTVL.

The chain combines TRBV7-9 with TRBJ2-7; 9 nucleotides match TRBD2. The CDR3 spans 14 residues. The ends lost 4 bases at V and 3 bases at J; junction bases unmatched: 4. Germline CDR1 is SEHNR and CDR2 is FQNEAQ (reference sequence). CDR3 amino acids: CASSSGLALYEQYF. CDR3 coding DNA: TGTGCCAGCAGCTCGGGACTAGCCCTCTACGAGCAGTACTTC.

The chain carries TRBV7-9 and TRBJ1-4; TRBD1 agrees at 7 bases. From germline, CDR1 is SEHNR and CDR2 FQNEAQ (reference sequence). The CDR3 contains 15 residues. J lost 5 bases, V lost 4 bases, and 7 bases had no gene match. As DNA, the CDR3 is TGTGCCAGCAGCTCCGACGGGACAGAAAATGAAAAACTGTTTTTT. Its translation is CASSSDGTENEKLFF.

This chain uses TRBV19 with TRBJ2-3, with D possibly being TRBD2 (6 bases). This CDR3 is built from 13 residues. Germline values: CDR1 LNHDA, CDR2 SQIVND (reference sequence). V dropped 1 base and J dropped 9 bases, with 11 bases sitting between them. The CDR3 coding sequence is TGTGCCAGTAGTATAGGCGGGGTGGACACGCAGTATTTT. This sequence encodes CASSIGGVDTQYF.

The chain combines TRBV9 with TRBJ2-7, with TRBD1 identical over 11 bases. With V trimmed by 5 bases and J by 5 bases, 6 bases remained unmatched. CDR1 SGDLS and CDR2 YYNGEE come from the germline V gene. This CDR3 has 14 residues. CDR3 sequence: CASSNGQGADEQYF. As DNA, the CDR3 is TGTGCCAGCAGTAATGGACAGGGGGCCGACGAGCAGTACTTC.

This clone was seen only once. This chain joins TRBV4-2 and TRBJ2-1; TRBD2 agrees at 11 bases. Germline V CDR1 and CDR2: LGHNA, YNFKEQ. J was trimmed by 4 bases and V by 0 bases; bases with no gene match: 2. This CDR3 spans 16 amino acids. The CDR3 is CASSQERTSGYNEQFF. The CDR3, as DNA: TGTGCCAGCAGCCAAGAAAGGACTAGCGGGTACAATGAGCAGTTCTTC.

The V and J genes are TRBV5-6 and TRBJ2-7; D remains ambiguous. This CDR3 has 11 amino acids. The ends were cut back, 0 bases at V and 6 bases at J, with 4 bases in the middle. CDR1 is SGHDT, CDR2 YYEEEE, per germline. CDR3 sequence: CASSLGAEQYF. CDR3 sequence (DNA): TGTGCCAGCAGCTTGGGGGCCGAGCAGTACTTC.

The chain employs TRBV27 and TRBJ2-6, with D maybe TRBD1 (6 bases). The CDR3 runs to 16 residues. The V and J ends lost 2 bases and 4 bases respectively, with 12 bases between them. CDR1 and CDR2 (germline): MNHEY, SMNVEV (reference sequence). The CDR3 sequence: CASSLTPGAGANVLTF. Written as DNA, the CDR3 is TGTGCCAGCAGTTTAACCCCAGGGGCCGGGGCCAACGTCCTGACTTTC. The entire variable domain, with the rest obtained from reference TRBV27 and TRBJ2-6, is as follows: EAQVTQNPRYLITVTGKKLTVTCSQNMNHEYMSWYRQDPGLGLRQIYYSMNVEVTDKGDVPEGYKVSRKEKRNFPLILESPSPNQTSLYFCASSLTPGAGANVLTFGAGSRLTVL.

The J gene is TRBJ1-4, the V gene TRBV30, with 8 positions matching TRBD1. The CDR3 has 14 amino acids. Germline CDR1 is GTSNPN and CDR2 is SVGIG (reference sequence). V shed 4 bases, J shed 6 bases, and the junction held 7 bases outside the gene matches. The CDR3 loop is CAWTVDRADEKLFF. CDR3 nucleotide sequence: TGTGCCTGGACCGTGGACAGGGCTGATGAAAAACTGTTTTTT. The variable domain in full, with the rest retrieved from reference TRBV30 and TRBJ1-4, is SQTIHQWPATLVQPVGSPLSLECTVEGTSNPNLYWYRQAAGRGLQLLFYSVGIGQISSEVPQNLSASRPQDRQFILSSKKLLLSDSGFYLCAWTVDRADEKLFFGSGTQLSVL.

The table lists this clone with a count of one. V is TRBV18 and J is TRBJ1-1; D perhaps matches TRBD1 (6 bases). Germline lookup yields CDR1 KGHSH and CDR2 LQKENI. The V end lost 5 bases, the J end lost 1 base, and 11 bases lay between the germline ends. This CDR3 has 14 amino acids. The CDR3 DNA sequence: TGTGCCAGCTCATATGACAGGCAGAACACTGAAGCTTTCTTT. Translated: CASSYDRQNTEAFF.

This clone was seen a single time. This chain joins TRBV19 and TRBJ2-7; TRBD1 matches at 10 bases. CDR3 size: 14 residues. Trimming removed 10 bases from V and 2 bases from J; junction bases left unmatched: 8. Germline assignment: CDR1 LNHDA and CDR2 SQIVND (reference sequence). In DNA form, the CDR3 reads TGTGCCACGTCCGGGACAGGGGTAACCTACGAGCAGTACTTC. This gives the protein CATSGTGVTYEQYF.